The clone carrying this T cell receptor beta chain was counted many times. Each CDR3 protein gets one entry after TCRdb re-called the 5' RACE reads with MiXCR. Here the sample spans 15,000 to 20,000 distinct CDR3 sequences, over 8% being singletons. The CDR3 covers 16 residues. Trimming left V 5 bases short and J 6 bases short, with 17 bases between. Looked up from germline, CDR1 is MNHEY and CDR2 is SVGAGI. The entry originates in a study of spatial heterogeneity in lung cancer. Noted time point: blood at routine non-recurrence follow-up after resection. Sequencing was performed on PBMCs, taken at follow-up. The chain is built from TRBV6-5 and TRBJ1-6; TRBD1 might be the D (6 bases). The sequence was collected from a female donor with early-stage non-small cell lung cancer. CDR3 nucleotides: TGTGCCAGCAGTCCACGCGGGACACTGGGTAATTCACCCCTCCACTTT. Its translation is CASSPRGTLGNSPLHF.